A selection of T cell receptor beta chains follows, all from one sample in a study of control samples from healthy donors and cancer patients. The method was immunoSEQ multiplex PCR; TCRdb's version includes in-frame clones alone and lacks a portion of them. The repertoire includes approximately 100,000 clones, roughly four fifths of them detected once, and about 2% sits in the top ten. Sequenced material: blood. The receptors were gathered from a man in his fifties or sixties in good health. The CDR3 runs from the conserved cysteine through the conserved F or W. The D gene is left open where the match is weak. Clone size is shown for a subset of rows, as once, few, many or a class of expanded clone.

15	TRBV24-1	TRBJ1-5	TRBD1	once	TGTGCCACCAGTGATTCGGGACAGGGGCATCAGCCCCAGCATTTT	CATSDSGQGHQPQHF
14	TRBV10-3	TRBJ1-5	TRBD1	-	TGTGCCATCAGTACGGGACAGGCCCTTGAAGCCCAGCATTTT	CAISTGQALEAQHF
17	TRBV4-1	TRBJ2-2	-	-	TGCGCCAGCAGCCAAGTAATCACCCGCCGGGACACCGGGGAGCTGTTTTTT	CASSQVITRRDTGELFF
14	TRBV5-6	TRBJ2-7	-	-	TGTGCCAGCGTTGGGGGCGGTCCCTCCTACGAGCAGTACTTC	CASVGGGPSYEQYF
12	TRBV6-5	TRBJ2-7	TRBD1	-	TGTGCCAGCCGCGACAGGGCTGACGAGCAGTACTTC	CASRDRADEQYF
14	TRBV6-5	TRBJ2-3	TRBD1	few	TGTGCCAGCAGTTACTCATCGGTGGACAGGGCTTCGTATTTT	CASSYSSVDRASYF
16	TRBV3-1/TRBV3-2	TRBJ2-7	TRBD2	-	TGTGCCAGCAGCTTCGGAGCGGGGGTAAACTCCTACGAGCAGTACTTC	CASSFGAGVNSYEQYF
17	TRBV18	TRBJ1-5	-	once	TGTGCCAGCTCACCACCCTCCAGGGAGGGAGGCAATCAGCCCCAGCATTTT	CASSPPSREGGNQPQHF
12	TRBV12-3/TRBV12-4	TRBJ2-7	-	-	TGTGCCAGCAGTTTTAGGGTTTACGAGCAGTACTTC	CASSFRVYEQYF
16	TRBV5-4	TRBJ2-1	TRBD1	-	TGTGCCAGCAGCTTGGGGGGCGGGACAGGGGGCCGTGAGCAGTTCTTC	CASSLGGGTGGREQFF
18	TRBV30	TRBJ1-6	TRBD1	-	TGTGCCTGGAGTCCCCGGTCTTGGGACAGTCGGACCAATTCACCCCTCCACTTT	CAWSPRSWDSRTNSPLHF
20	TRBV27	TRBJ2-1	TRBD2	-	TGTGCCAGCAGTTCACTACCCGGGACTAGCGGGAGCATAGGCTACAATGAGCAGTTCTTC	CASSSLPGTSGSIGYNEQFF
15	TRBV4-1	TRBJ1-4	-	-	TGCGCCAGCAGCCAGACCCCCGCGAGGAGTGAAAAACTGTTTTTT	CASSQTPARSEKLFF
14	TRBV6-1	TRBJ2-7	-	-	TGTGCCAGCAGTGAACAGACATTCTCCTACGAGCAGTACTTC	CASSEQTFSYEQYF
16	TRBV28	TRBJ2-2	TRBD2	-	TGTGCCAGCAGGATAGCGGGAGGACCGAACACCGGGGAGCTGTTTTTT	CASRIAGGPNTGELFF
15	TRBV10-3	TRBJ1-1	-	-	TGTGCCATCCGGAGCAGGGCTTATGATGACACTGAAGCTTTCTTT	CAIRSRAYDDTEAFF
15	TRBV28	TRBJ2-3	TRBD2	-	TGTGCCAGCAGTCCCACTAGCGGGAGTTGGGATACGCAGTATTTT	CASSPTSGSWDTQYF
18	TRBV28	TRBJ1-1	-	-	TGTGCCAGCAGTCCCATTATGCCCCCCCCGGCCGCCGTTCCTGAAGCTTTCTTT	CASSPIMPPPAAVPEAFF
17	TRBV13	TRBJ2-7	-	-	TGTGCCAGCAGCTTAGGCCTCGACCGCGCGAATCCCTACGAGCAGTACTTC	CASSLGLDRANPYEQYF
15	TRBV10-1	TRBJ1-1	-	-	TGCGCCAGCAGTATGGGCAAGACCTTGAGCACTGAAGCTTTCTTT	CASSMGKTLSTEAFF
14	TRBV30	TRBJ1-5	-	-	TGTGCCTGGAGTGTAGCCAGTTCCTATCAGCCCCAGCATTTT	CAWSVASSYQPQHF
15	TRBV7-9	TRBJ2-7	TRBD2	-	TGTGCCAGCACCTCAAGGGCGGGAGAGCTTTACGAGCAGTACTTC	CASTSRAGELYEQYF
12	TRBV30	TRBJ1-2	-	-	TGTGCCTGGAGTCGTGGAGACTATGGCTACACCTTC	CAWSRGDYGYTF
15	TRBV3-1/TRBV3-2	TRBJ2-7	-	-	TGTGCCAGCAGCCAGGGGATGGTAAGCTCCTACGAGCAGTACTTC	CASSQGMVSSYEQYF
15	TRBV19	TRBJ1-5	-	-	TGTGCCAGTAGCTACCCGGGGGCAGGCAATCAGCCCCAGCATTTT	CASSYPGAGNQPQHF
17	TRBV18	TRBJ2-3	TRBD2	-	TGTGCCAGCTCACCCGGACTAGCGGGGGTAACCCCAGCTACGCAGTATTTT	CASSPGLAGVTPATQYF
16	TRBV4-2	TRBJ1-6	-	-	TGTGCCAGCACCTCTCGCAGAAGCTCCTATAATTCACCCCTCCACTTT	CASTSRRSSYNSPLHF
16	TRBV11-2	TRBJ1-1	TRBD1	-	TGTGCCAGCAGCTTAGCGGGACGGGACAGGTCGCCTGAAGCTTTCTTT	CASSLAGRDRSPEAFF
14	TRBV27	TRBJ1-6	-	-	TGTGCCAGCAGGGGCGGGCTGGGGAATTCACCCCTCCACTTT	CASRGGLGNSPLHF
17	TRBV19	TRBJ2-3	-	-	TGTGCCAGTAACCCCAGACGTCTCGGGGGAAGCACAGATACGCAGTATTTT	CASNPRRLGGSTDTQYF
14	TRBV2	TRBJ2-2	-	-	TGTGCCAGCAGTGAAACGGGGCTCCAATCGTGGCTGTTTTTT	CASSETGLQSWLFF
18	TRBV2	TRBJ2-5	TRBD2	-	TGTGCCAGCAGCGGGACTAGCGGGAGTTGGGGGTACAGAGAGACCCAGTACTTC	CASSGTSGSWGYRETQYF
13	TRBV12-3/TRBV12-4	TRBJ2-5	TRBD1	-	TGTGCCAGCAGTTTTGACTCAGGGGGGACCCAGTACTTC	CASSFDSGGTQYF
17	TRBV19	TRBJ1-6	-	-	TGTGCCAGTAGTATCGACCCCGGGACCTCCTATAATTCACCCCTCCACTTT	CASSIDPGTSYNSPLHF
12	TRBV29-1	TRBJ1-2	-	once	TGCAGCGTTGGGACAGTCGTGTATGGCTACACCTTC	CSVGTVVYGYTF
12	TRBV19	TRBJ2-5	-	-	TGTGCCAGTAGTAGGGACTGGGAGACCCAGTACTTC	CASSRDWETQYF
13	TRBV11-3	TRBJ1-1	-	-	TGTGCCAGCAGCTTTACGGGCCGCGGTGAAGCTTTCTTT	CASSFTGRGEAFF
15	TRBV27	TRBJ1-2	-	-	TGTGCCAGCAGTTCTGGGGGCTTTCAGGACTATGGCTACACCTTC	CASSSGGFQDYGYTF
15	TRBV10-2	TRBJ2-4	TRBD2	-	TGCGCCAGCAGTGACGGGCAGCGGGGAATGAACATTCAGTACTTC	CASSDGQRGMNIQYF
14	TRBV3-1/TRBV3-2	TRBJ2-3	-	-	TGTGCCAGCAGCCAAGATTGGCGGACAGATACGCAGTATTTT	CASSQDWRTDTQYF
15	TRBV19	TRBJ2-4	TRBD1	-	TGTGCCAGTAGTAGCCGACAGGGTTTGGGAAACATTCAGTACTTC	CASSSRQGLGNIQYF
14	TRBV24-1	TRBJ1-2	TRBD1	-	TGTGCCACCAGTGAGGCTACAGGGGTATCTGGCTACACCTTC	CATSEATGVSGYTF
14	TRBV18	TRBJ1-1	-	-	TGTGCCAGCTCACAGGACCCTGGTGGCACTGAAGCTTTCTTT	CASSQDPGGTEAFF
17	TRBV2	TRBJ2-2	TRBD2	once	TGTGCCAGCAGGGAGACTAGCGGCCGTTCGAACACCGGGGAGCTGTTTTTT	CASRETSGRSNTGELFF
13	TRBV6-5	TRBJ2-5	-	few	TGTGCCAGCAGTAACCGGGCCCTCGGGGCCCAGTACTTC	CASSNRALGAQYF
16	TRBV5-1	TRBJ2-3	-	-	TGCGCCAGCAGCTTGGATGTTACGGGGATCCCAGATACGCAGTATTTT	CASSLDVTGIPDTQYF
17	TRBV4-1	TRBJ2-2	TRBD2	once	TGCGCCAGCAGCCAAGATGAGGTAGCGGGGCGGGCCGGGGAGCTGTTTTTT	CASSQDEVAGRAGELFF
14	TRBV6-5	TRBJ1-5	-	-	TGTGCCAGCAGGGACAGCTATAGCAATCAGCCCCAGCATTTT	CASRDSYSNQPQHF
17	TRBV5-1	TRBJ2-2	TRBD1	-	TGCGCCAGCAGCCTCTCTACCGGGACAGGAGGCACCGGGGAGCTGTTTTTT	CASSLSTGTGGTGELFF
15	TRBV24-1	TRBJ1-2	-	-	TGTGCCACCAGTGAACCAGGGAGGAAGAACTATGGCTACACCTTC	CATSEPGRKNYGYTF